The 6 T cell receptor beta chains below were found in one sample sequenced in a study of a mutant IDH1 vaccine in newly diagnosed glioma. The table came from immunoSEQ multiplex PCR; TCRdb's copy has only in-frame clones and leaves some out. Of 30,000 to 40,000 clones in the sample, roughly 90% were seen once. Documented time point: week 47, end of study. Topical imiquimod was applied with each vaccine dose, which held 300 ug of mutant IDH1 20-mer peptide. Their target antigens are unknown. Source: PBMCs, taken from a glioma patient whose treatment included an IDH1 peptide vaccine. Every receptor here comes from a woman between 40 and 55 years old with glioma.

The chain has TRBV14 and TRBJ2-2, with D perhaps TRBD2 (6 bases). V lost 5 bases, J lost 5 bases, and 21 bases lay in between. The CDR3 runs to 17 residues. Germline CDR1 SGHDN, CDR2 FVKESK. Here the CDR3 reads CASSASVGGERTGELFF. CDR3 sequence (DNA): TGTGCCAGCAGCGCTAGTGTCGGCGGGGAAAGGACCGGGGAGCTGTTTTTT.

The CDR3 spells CAWSVVPDTQYF. CDR3 DNA: TGTGCCTGGAGTGTTGTCCCAGATACGCAGTATTTT. The chain couples TRBV30 to TRBJ2-3; D unclear. The CDR3 has 12 amino acids. The germline V gene encodes CDR1 GTSNPN and CDR2 SVGIG (reference sequence). V was clipped by 0 bases and J by 4 bases, with 5 bases between them. The full variable domain, completed using reference TRBV30 and TRBJ2-3, is SQTIHQWPATLVQPVGSPLSLECTVEGTSNPNLYWYRQAAGRGLQLLFYSVGIGQISSEVPQNLSASRPQDRQFILSSKKLLLSDSGFYLCAWSVVPDTQYFGPGTRLTVL.

J is TRBJ2-7 and V is TRBV2; D may be TRBD1 (6 bases). The CDR3 runs 13 residues. V was cut by 6 bases and J by 3 bases, with 12 bases left in between. In germline, CDR1 is SNHLY, CDR2 FYNNEI. The DNA for the CDR3 is TGTGCCAGCAGGAGGGACATGTACTACGAGCAGTACTTC. This sequence encodes CASRRDMYYEQYF.

The genes are TRBV30 and TRBJ2-2; 14 nucleotides agree with TRBD2. With 3 bases clipped from V and 5 bases from J, the junction kept 14 bases outside the gene matches. Germline V gene lookup returns CDR1 GTSNPN and CDR2 SVGIG (reference sequence). The CDR3 extends over 19 amino acids. The CDR3 DNA follows: TGTGCCTGGAGCAACACTCCGGGACTAGCGGGAGATCGAACCGGGGAGCTGTTTTTT. It codes for CAWSNTPGLAGDRTGELFF.

The count of this clone is one. The rearrangement uses TRBV19 and TRBJ1-2, with D uncertain. The V gene's germline CDR1 is LNHDA and CDR2 SQIVND (reference sequence). The CDR3 length is 13 residues. V was pared by 3 bases and J by 4 bases, with 9 bases between. For the CDR3, the DNA is TGTGCCAGTAGTATTTTGGGGAGCTATGGCTACACCTTC. Protein product: CASSILGSYGYTF.

This rearrangement joins TRBV9 to TRBJ2-2; D unresolved. The CDR3 totals 18 residues. V was shortened by 4 bases and J by 0 bases, with 19 bases between the two germline ends. CDR1 is SGDLS, CDR2 YYNGEE, per germline. CDR3 loop: CASSQAAVGPPNTGELFF. The CDR3 nucleotides read TGTGCCAGCAGCCAGGCGGCAGTAGGGCCCCCGAACACCGGGGAGCTGTTTTTT.